These 26 T cell receptor beta chains share one sample of origin, sequenced in a study of blood T cell repertoires in COVID-19. The protocol was immunoSEQ multiplex PCR, while the TCRdb copy is restricted to in-frame clones and leaves out a portion. The sample holds tens of thousands of clones, roughly 87% seen once. What was sequenced was peripheral blood. Every receptor here comes from a man aged 50-60 years with active COVID-19.

J is TRBJ1-3 and V is TRBV3-1 (or the pseudogene TRBV3-2); D call uncertain. CDR1 and CDR2 from the germline V gene are LGHDT and YNNKEL (reference sequence). V was pared by 3 bases and J by 0 bases, with 12 bases between. The CDR3 has 16 residues. CDR3 protein: CASSHLLGGSGNTIYF. CDR3 DNA sequence: TGTGCCAGCAGCCATTTATTAGGAGGCTCTGGAAACACCATATATTTT.

The chain has TRBV30 and TRBJ1-1, with a weak D call TRBD1 (6 bases). Germline CDR1 GTSNPN, CDR2 SVGIG (reference sequence). Trimming left V 7 bases short and J 6 bases short, with 12 bases between. The CDR3 length is 11 residues. The CDR3 DNA is TGTGCCTCCAGGGGTAGGCCTGAAGCTTTCTTT. The encoded protein is CASRGRPEAFF.

The chain recombines TRBV5-1 with TRBJ2-7; unclear D gene. The CDR3 runs 13 residues. Germline loops: CDR1 SGHRS, CDR2 YFSETQ. Trimming cost V 0 bases and J 6 bases, with 10 bases left between them. The CDR3: CASSLAGSPEQYF. CDR3 nucleotide sequence: TGCGCCAGCAGCTTGGCAGGTTCGCCCGAGCAGTACTTC.

This chain links TRBV4-2 with TRBJ1-1; no reliable D call. CDR3 length: 15 residues. CDR1 is LGHNA and CDR2 is YNFKEQ in the germline V gene. Trimming removed 0 bases from V and 3 bases from J, with 11 bases in between. The CDR3 DNA reads as TGTGCCAGCAGCCAAGACCCCGAGAGGGACACTGAAGCTTTCTTT. Its translation is CASSQDPERDTEAFF.

J is TRBJ1-2 and V is TRBV2, with a possible D match to TRBD1 (5 bases). CDR3 length equals 17 residues. V was clipped by 3 bases and J by 4 bases, with 21 bases between them. Germline loops: CDR1 SNHLY, CDR2 FYNNEI. The CDR3 loop is CASSERAMGLLLYGYTF. For the CDR3, the DNA is TGTGCCAGCAGTGAGAGAGCTATGGGACTCCTCCTCTATGGCTACACCTTC. Using reference TRBV2 and TRBJ1-2 for the parts outside the CDR3, the full variable domain is EPEVTQTPSHQVTQMGQEVILRCVPISNHLYFYWYRQILGQKVEFLVSFYNNEISEKSEIFDDQFSVERPDGSNFTLKIRSTKLEDSAMYFCASSERAMGLLLYGYTFGSGTRLTVV.

V is TRBV7-6 and J is TRBJ2-7; a weak D match, TRBD2 (6 bases). The germline V gene encodes CDR1 SGHVS and CDR2 FNYEAQ. The ends were cut back, 5 bases at V and 2 bases at J, with 22 bases in the middle. This CDR3 spans 17 amino acids. CDR3 protein: CASSPGHPGLGTYEQYF. Here the CDR3 DNA reads TGTGCCAGCAGCCCCGGGCACCCGGGACTCGGAACCTACGAGCAGTACTTC.

The chain carries TRBV5-1 and TRBJ2-3, with TRBD2 identical over 10 bases. Germline values: CDR1 SGHRS, CDR2 YFSETQ. The CDR3 has 17 residues. The junction had 9 bases not matched to a gene; V was cut back by 3 bases and J by 2 bases. The CDR3 region has the DNA TGCGCCAGCAGCTCACGGATAGCGGGAGGATACACAGATACGCAGTATTTT. As protein: CASSSRIAGGYTDTQYF.

The V gene is TRBV7-8, the J gene TRBJ1-2; possible D gene TRBD1, 5 bases. Germline V gene data show CDR1 as SGHVS and CDR2 as FQNEAQ. The CDR3 is 15 residues long. The V end was cut by 4 bases, the J end by 3 bases, with 15 bases between. This chain's CDR3 is CASSSPAQDHYGYTF. The CDR3 nucleotides read TGTGCCAGCAGCTCCCCTGCACAGGACCACTATGGCTACACCTTC.

For the CDR3, the DNA is TGCGCCAGCAGCCAAGACCCAAGCAGGGGATGGAATCAGCCCCAGCATTTT. Encoded protein: CASSQDPSRGWNQPQHF. The rearrangement uses TRBV4-1 and TRBJ1-5; perhaps TRBD1 as D (6 bases). Germline CDR1 MGHRA, CDR2 YSYEKL. V lost 0 bases and J 4 bases, leaving 16 bases between the germline ends. CDR3 length equals 17 residues.

V is TRBV14 and J is TRBJ1-5; no clear D. This CDR3 contains 15 residues. Trimming cost V 0 bases and J 7 bases, with 13 bases left between them. The germline gives CDR1 SGHDN, CDR2 FVKESK. The CDR3 protein is CASSQEAGLRQPQHF. In DNA form, the CDR3 reads TGTGCCAGCAGCCAAGAGGCGGGATTGCGGCAGCCCCAGCATTTT.

V and J are TRBV14 and TRBJ2-2, with 9 bases that match TRBD1. The germline gives CDR1 SGHDN, CDR2 FVKESK. V was clipped by 3 bases and J by 2 bases; unmatched bases: 7. The CDR3 has 17 amino acids. The DNA of the CDR3 is TGTGCCAGCAGCCAGGGTCGGACAGGGGTAAACACCGGGGAGCTGTTTTTT. Amino acid sequence: CASSQGRTGVNTGELFF.

J is TRBJ2-1 and V is TRBV5-1; 10 bases match TRBD2. V gave up 5 bases and J gave up 6 bases; unmatched junction bases: 17. CDR1 and CDR2 from the germline V gene are SGHRS and YFSETQ. This CDR3 region has 18 residues. The CDR3, as DNA: TGCGCCAGCAGTAACACGCCGCCTAGCGGGAGTGTCCCCAATGAGCAGTTCTTC. This sequence encodes CASSNTPPSGSVPNEQFF. Combining the CDR3 with reference TRBV5-1 and TRBJ2-1 gives the whole variable domain KAGVTQTPRYLIKTRGQQVTLSCSPISGHRSVSWYQQTPGQGLQFLFEYFSETQRNKGNFPGRFSGRQFSNSRSEMNVSTLELGDSALYLCASSNTPPSGSVPNEQFFGPGTRLTVL.

This chain uses TRBV11-2 with TRBJ2-7; 9 nucleotides line up with TRBD1. The CDR3 is 14 residues long. Germline CDR1 and CDR2: SGHAT and FQNNGV. The V segment lost 6 bases and the J segment 3 bases; nucleotides outside the gene matches: 6. CDR3 DNA sequence: TGTGCCAGCAGGGGTCGACAGGGGGACTACGAGCAGTACGTC. Translation: CASRGRQGDYEQYV.

In its sample, this clone was seen once. The chain carries TRBV5-6 and TRBJ2-3; the match to TRBD2 covers 8 bases. V trimming: 3 bases; J trimming: 2 bases; junction bases outside the gene matches: 5. Germline values: CDR1 SGHDT, CDR2 YYEEEE. The CDR3 has 15 residues. DNA of the CDR3: TGTGCCAGCAGCTCCGCGGGGGGCACCACAGATACGCAGTATTTT. Protein sequence: CASSSAGGTTDTQYF.

The CDR3 spells CASLIQRGTDTQYF. The CDR3 bases are TGTGCCAGCTTGATCCAGCGGGGCACAGATACGCAGTATTTT. The rearrangement links TRBV7-8 to TRBJ2-3, with TRBD2 as a possible D gene (6 bases). The germline V gene has CDR1 SGHVS and CDR2 FQNEAQ. Trimming stripped 8 bases from V and 1 base from J, with 13 bases between. The CDR3 consists of 14 residues.

The chain uses TRBV18 and TRBJ2-5, with D possibly matching TRBD1 (6 bases). With 0 bases removed from V and 1 base from J, the gap between germline ends came to 12 bases. Germline V gives CDR1 KGHSH, CDR2 LQKENI. The CDR3 runs to 16 residues. The DNA for the CDR3 is TGTGCCAGCTCACCACCGGGGGCCGGGCGCCAAGAGACCCAGTACTTC. Translation: CASSPPGAGRQETQYF.

This chain connects TRBV3-1 (or the pseudogene TRBV3-2) to TRBJ2-7; TRBD2 matches 12 bases. Trimming removed 4 bases from V and 6 bases from J; junction bases left unmatched: 10. This CDR3 region has 16 residues. Germline CDR1 reads LGHDT; CDR2 reads YNNKEL (reference sequence). This CDR3 reads CASSLGTSGSMGEQYV. CDR3 in DNA: TGTGCCAGCAGCCTAGGGACTAGCGGGTCTATGGGCGAGCAGTACGTC.

J is TRBJ2-1 and V is TRBV9; 7 bases are shared with TRBD2. The CDR3 has 15 amino acids. Germline CDR1 and CDR2: SGDLS and YYNGEE. With 0 bases clipped from V and 4 bases from J, the junction kept 4 bases outside the gene matches. This CDR3 is CASSVDLAEYNEQFF. The CDR3 DNA follows: TGTGCCAGCAGCGTAGACCTAGCGGAATACAATGAGCAGTTCTTC.

In its sample, this clone was seen a few times. The CDR3 here is CASSVGPGGSEQYV. The CDR3 nucleotides read TGTGCCAGCAGCGTGGGTCCCGGGGGGTCCGAGCAGTACGTC. The gene calls are TRBV9 and TRBJ2-7; 7 nucleotides line up with TRBD2. V shed 2 bases and J 6 bases; nucleotides not matched to a gene: 8. Germline V CDR1 and CDR2: SGDLS, YYNGEE. This CDR3 has 14 residues.

The V and J genes are TRBV5-1 and TRBJ1-1; 10 positions match TRBD1. This CDR3 comprises 14 residues. Per the germline V gene, CDR1 is SGHRS and CDR2 is YFSETQ. The V segment lost 4 bases and the J segment 6 bases; nucleotides outside the gene matches: 6. In nucleotides, the CDR3 is TGCGCCAGCAGCGAGAGACAGGGGGCGGCTGAAGCTTTCTTT. Translating gives CASSERQGAAEAFF.

The rearrangement joins TRBV19 to TRBJ1-6; weak D call: TRBD1 (6 bases). V was pared by 2 bases and J by 7 bases, with 18 bases between. The CDR3 extends over 17 amino acids. Germline V lookup: CDR1 LNHDA, CDR2 SQIVND (reference sequence). This chain's CDR3 is CASSILTGQGKNSPLHF. The CDR3 DNA follows: TGTGCCAGTAGTATACTCACTGGGCAGGGGAAAAATTCACCCCTCCACTTT.

The genes are TRBV27 and TRBJ1-1; possible D gene TRBD1, 5 bases. The CDR3 extends over 14 amino acids. Trimming left V 1 base short and J 7 bases short, with 13 bases between. Germline V lookup: CDR1 MNHEY, CDR2 SMNVEV (reference sequence). The CDR3 nucleotides read TGTGCCAGCAGTTTATGGGGCGGGGTTGATGAAGCTTTCTTT. Residues: CASSLWGGVDEAFF.

This clone showed up just a few times. CDR3 region: CASSVGVRDSPLHF. CDR3 in DNA: TGTGCCAGCAGCGTAGGAGTGAGGGATTCACCCCTCCACTTT. The chain links TRBV9 to TRBJ1-6; the D is unclear. Per the germline V gene, CDR1 is SGDLS and CDR2 is YYNGEE. V lost 0 bases and J lost 8, with 9 bases in between. The CDR3 is 14 residues long.

Only one count was recorded for this clone. This rearrangement joins TRBV2 to TRBJ2-5; D unclear. The CDR3 has 13 residues. Germline CDR1 is SNHLY and CDR2 is FYNNEI. V shed 7 bases and J shed 5 bases, with 14 bases lying between them. The CDR3 here is CASTSRVIETQYF. The CDR3 DNA follows: TGTGCCAGCACATCTCGGGTGATCGAGACCCAGTACTTC. Full variable domain (remainder filled in from reference TRBV2 and TRBJ2-5): EPEVTQTPSHQVTQMGQEVILRCVPISNHLYFYWYRQILGQKVEFLVSFYNNEISEKSEIFDDQFSVERPDGSNFTLKIRSTKLEDSAMYFCASTSRVIETQYFGPGTRLLVL.

CDR3 in amino acids: CASSLGGDGELFF. The CDR3 DNA reads TGTGCCAGCAGTTTAGGGGGGGACGGGGAGCTGTTTTTT. The rearrangement links TRBV12-3 or TRBV12-4 to TRBJ2-2; maybe TRBD2 (6 bases). The CDR3 spans 13 residues. V was cut by 1 base and J by 7 bases, with 7 bases left in between.

The chain employs TRBV29-1 and TRBJ1-4, with 10 bases fitting TRBD1. CDR3 length equals 15 residues. Trimming at V came to 4 bases and at J to 9 bases, leaving 11 bases not matched to a gene. Germline CDR1 SQVTM, CDR2 ANQGSEA. The CDR3 region has the DNA TGCAGCGTTGTTGTTAGAGGGACAGGGGCTAAAAAACTGTTTTTT. Its translation: CSVVVRGTGAKKLFF.